The 5 T cell receptor beta chains given below trace back to one sample, sequenced in a study of T cell responses to AZD1222 COVID-19 vaccine. TCRdb's table, derived via immunoSEQ multiplex PCR, lists solely in-frame clones and lacks some. The sample contains 150,000 or so clones, 88% of which appear only once. Source: peripheral blood, taken on day 0 of AZD1222 vaccination. The receptors come from an adult in good health.

This clone was observed a handful of times. This sequence joins TRBV6-5 and TRBJ1-5, with 10 bases identical to TRBD1. With V trimmed by 10 bases and J by 4 bases, 7 bases remained unmatched. The CDR3 is made up of 14 amino acids. The germline V gene has CDR1 MNHEY and CDR2 SVGAGI. The CDR3 reads CAIGRQGANQPQHF. The CDR3 nucleotides read TGTGCCATCGGCCGACAGGGGGCTAATCAGCCCCAGCATTTT.

This chain's CDR3 is CASSGQDNQPQHF. In DNA, the CDR3 is TGTGCCAGCAGTGGACAGGACAATCAGCCCCAGCATTTT. This chain joins TRBV2 and TRBJ1-5; D may be TRBD1 (6 bases). Looked up from germline, CDR1 is SNHLY and CDR2 is FYNNEI. V was pared by 4 bases and J by 3 bases, with 7 bases between. This CDR3 contains 13 residues.

As to this clone: Other DNA sequences in the same sample also yield this CDR3. V is TRBV29-1 and J is TRBJ2-2; tentative D call: TRBD1 (5 bases). V was trimmed by 3 bases and J by 5 bases, leaving 10 bases between them. The CDR3 runs to 13 residues. Germline loops: CDR1 SQVTM, CDR2 ANQGSEA. The CDR3 bases are TGCAGCGTTGACCAGGGTGGGACCGGGGAGCTGTTTTTT. Amino acid sequence: CSVDQGGTGELFF.

This chain connects TRBV2 to TRBJ1-2, with 8 bases matching TRBD1. Germline CDR1 SNHLY, CDR2 FYNNEI. The V gene end was trimmed by 6 bases and the J gene end by 10 bases; junction bases not matched to a gene: 7. The CDR3 spans 12 residues. CDR3 nucleotides: TGTGCCAGCAGGAGACAGGGGATTGTCTACACCTTC. Translation gives CASRRQGIVYTF.

To note about this clone: The sample contains more than one DNA sequence encoding this CDR3. This sequence joins TRBV18 and TRBJ1-4; no definite D call. Deletions cut 3 bases from V and 5 bases from J, with 10 bases between. The CDR3 is 14 residues long. Germline V lookup: CDR1 KGHSH, CDR2 LQKENI. The CDR3 nucleotides read TGTGCCAGCTCACCGGGCGCGACCAATGAAAAACTGTTTTTT. This sequence encodes CASSPGATNEKLFF.